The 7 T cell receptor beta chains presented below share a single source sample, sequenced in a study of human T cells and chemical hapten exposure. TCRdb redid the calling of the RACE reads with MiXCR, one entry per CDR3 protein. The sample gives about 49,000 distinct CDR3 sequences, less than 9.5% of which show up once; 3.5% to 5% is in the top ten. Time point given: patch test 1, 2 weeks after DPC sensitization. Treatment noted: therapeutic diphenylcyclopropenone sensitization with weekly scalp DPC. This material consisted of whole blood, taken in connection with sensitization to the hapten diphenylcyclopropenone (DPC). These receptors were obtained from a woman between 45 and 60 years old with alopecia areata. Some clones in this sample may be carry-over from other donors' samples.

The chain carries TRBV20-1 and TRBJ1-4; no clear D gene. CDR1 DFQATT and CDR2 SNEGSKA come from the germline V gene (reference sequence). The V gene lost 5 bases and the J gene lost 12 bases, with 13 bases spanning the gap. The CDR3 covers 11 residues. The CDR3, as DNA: TGCAGTGCTCCAAAAGGGATGGAACTGTTTTTT. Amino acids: CSAPKGMELFF.

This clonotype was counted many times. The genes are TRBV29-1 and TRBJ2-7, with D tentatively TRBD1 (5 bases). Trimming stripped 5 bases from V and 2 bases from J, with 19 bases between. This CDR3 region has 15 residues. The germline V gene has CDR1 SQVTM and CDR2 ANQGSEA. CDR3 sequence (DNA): TGCAGCGTTCAAATCAGTAGGGCAGGGACCTACGAGCAGTACTTC. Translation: CSVQISRAGTYEQYF.

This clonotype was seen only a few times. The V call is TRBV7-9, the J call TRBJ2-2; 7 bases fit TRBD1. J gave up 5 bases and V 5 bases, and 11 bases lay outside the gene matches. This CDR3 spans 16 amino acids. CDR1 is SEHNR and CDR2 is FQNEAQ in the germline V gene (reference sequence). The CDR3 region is CASSPRQGPGTGELFF. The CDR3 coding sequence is TGTGCCAGCAGCCCTAGACAGGGCCCTGGAACCGGGGAGCTGTTTTTT.

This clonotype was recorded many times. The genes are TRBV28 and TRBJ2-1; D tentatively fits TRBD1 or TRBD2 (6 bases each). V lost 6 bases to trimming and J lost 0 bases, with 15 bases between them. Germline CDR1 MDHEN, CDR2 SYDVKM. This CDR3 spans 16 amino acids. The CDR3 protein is CASSLRGLSSYNEQFF. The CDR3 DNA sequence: TGTGCCAGCAGCCTCAGGGGACTCAGCTCCTACAATGAGCAGTTCTTC.

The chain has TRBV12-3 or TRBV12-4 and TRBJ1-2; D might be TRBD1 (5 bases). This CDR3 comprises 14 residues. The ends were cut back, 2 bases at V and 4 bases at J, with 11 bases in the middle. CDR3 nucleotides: TGTGCCAGCAGTTTATCGGGACTTCGCTATGGCTACACCTTC. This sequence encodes CASSLSGLRYGYTF.

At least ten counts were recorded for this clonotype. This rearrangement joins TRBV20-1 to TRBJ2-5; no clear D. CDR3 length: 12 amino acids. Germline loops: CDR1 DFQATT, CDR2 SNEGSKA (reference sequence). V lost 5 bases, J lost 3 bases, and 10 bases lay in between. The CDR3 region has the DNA TGCAGTGCTTCCCACTCGAAAGAGACCCAGTACTTC. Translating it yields CSASHSKETQYF.

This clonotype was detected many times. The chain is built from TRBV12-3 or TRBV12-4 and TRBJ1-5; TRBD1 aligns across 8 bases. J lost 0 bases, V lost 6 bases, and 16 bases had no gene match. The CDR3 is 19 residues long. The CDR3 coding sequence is TGTGCCAGCAGCAATGGACAGGGCGGGAATCTTTATAGCAATCAGCCCCAGCATTTT. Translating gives CASSNGQGGNLYSNQPQHF.